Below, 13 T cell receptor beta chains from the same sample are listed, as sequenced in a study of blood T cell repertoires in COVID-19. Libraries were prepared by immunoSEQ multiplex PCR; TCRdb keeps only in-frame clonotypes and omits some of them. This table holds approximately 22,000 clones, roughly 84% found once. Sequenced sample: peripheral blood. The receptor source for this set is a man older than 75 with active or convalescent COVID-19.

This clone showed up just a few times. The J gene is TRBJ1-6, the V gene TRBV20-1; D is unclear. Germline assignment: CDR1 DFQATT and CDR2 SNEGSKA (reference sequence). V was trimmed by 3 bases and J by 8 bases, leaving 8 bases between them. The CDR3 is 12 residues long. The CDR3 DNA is TGCAGTGCTAGTAGCCTGGATTCACCCCTCCACTTT. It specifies CSASSLDSPLHF.

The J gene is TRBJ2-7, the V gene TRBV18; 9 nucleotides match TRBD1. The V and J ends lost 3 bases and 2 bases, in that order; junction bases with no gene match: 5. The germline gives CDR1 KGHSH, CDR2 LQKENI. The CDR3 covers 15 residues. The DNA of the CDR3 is TGTGCCAGCTCACCCGCCGGGACAGGGCCCTACGAGCAGTACTTC. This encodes CASSPAGTGPYEQYF.

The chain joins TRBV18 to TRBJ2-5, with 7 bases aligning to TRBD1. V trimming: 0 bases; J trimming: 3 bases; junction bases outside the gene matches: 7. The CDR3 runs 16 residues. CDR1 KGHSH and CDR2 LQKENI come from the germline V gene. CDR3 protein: CASSPPSGQAKETQYF. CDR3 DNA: TGTGCCAGCTCACCACCGAGTGGACAGGCGAAAGAGACCCAGTACTTC.

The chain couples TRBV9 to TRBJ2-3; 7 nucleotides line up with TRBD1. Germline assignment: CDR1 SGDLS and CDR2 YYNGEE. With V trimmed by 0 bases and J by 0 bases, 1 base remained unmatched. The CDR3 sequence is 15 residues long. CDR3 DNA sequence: TGTGCCAGCAGCGTAGCGGGACAGAGCACAGATACGCAGTATTTT. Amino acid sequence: CASSVAGQSTDTQYF.

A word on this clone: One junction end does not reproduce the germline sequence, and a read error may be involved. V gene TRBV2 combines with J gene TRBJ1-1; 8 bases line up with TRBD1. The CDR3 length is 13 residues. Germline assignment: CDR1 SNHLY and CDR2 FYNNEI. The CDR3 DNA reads TGTGCCAGCAGTGGGACAGGGAACGCTGAAGCTTTCTTT. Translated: CASSGTGNAEAFF.

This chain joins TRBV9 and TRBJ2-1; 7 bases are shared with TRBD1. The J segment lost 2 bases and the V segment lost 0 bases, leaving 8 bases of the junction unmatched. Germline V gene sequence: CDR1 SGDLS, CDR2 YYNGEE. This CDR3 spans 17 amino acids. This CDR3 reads CASSVAKGGGPYNEQFF. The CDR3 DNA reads TGTGCCAGCAGCGTAGCTAAAGGGGGCGGCCCCTACAATGAGCAGTTCTTC.

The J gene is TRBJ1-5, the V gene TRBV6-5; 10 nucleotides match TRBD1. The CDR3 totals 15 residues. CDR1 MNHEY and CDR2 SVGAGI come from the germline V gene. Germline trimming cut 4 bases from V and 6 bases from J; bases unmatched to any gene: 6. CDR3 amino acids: CASSSGTGVIQPQHF. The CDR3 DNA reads TGTGCCAGCAGTTCCGGGACAGGGGTTATTCAGCCCCAGCATTTT.

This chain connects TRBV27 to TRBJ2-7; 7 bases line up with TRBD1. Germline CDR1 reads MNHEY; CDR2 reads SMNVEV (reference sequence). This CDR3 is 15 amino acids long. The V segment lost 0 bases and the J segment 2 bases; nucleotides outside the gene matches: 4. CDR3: CASSLSTGTAYEQYF. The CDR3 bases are TGTGCCAGCAGTTTATCGACCGGGACAGCCTACGAGCAGTACTTC.

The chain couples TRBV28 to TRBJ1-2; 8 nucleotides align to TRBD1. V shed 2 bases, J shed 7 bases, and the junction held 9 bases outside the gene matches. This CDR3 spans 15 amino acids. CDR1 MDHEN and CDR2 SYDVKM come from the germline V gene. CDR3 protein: CASSLEDRALGGYTF. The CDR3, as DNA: TGTGCCAGCAGTTTAGAGGACAGGGCGTTGGGTGGCTACACCTTC.

The DNA for the CDR3 is TGTGCCAGCAGTTCCCCCCTCAGCGGGACGGATACGCAGTATTTT. Amino acids: CASSSPLSGTDTQYF. This sequence joins TRBV28 and TRBJ2-3, with 7 bases identical to TRBD2. The J segment lost 6 bases and the V segment lost 4 bases, leaving 10 bases of the junction unmatched. This CDR3 contains 15 residues. The germline V gene encodes CDR1 MDHEN and CDR2 SYDVKM.

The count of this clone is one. The CDR3 DNA reads TGTGCCAGCAGCCTAACTAGCGGACGCGGGAATGAGCAGTTCTTC. This codes for CASSLTSGRGNEQFF. The chain has TRBV3-1 (or the pseudogene TRBV3-2) and TRBJ2-1; 8 nucleotides agree with TRBD2. J gave up 7 bases and V 4 bases, and 9 bases lay outside the gene matches. The CDR3 is made up of 15 amino acids. Germline V CDR1 and CDR2: LGHDT, YNNKEL (reference sequence).

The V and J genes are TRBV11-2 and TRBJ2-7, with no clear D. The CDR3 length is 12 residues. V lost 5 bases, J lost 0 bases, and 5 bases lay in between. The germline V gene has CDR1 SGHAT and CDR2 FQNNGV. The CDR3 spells CASSPSSYEQYF. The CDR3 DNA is TGTGCCAGCAGCCCTAGCTCCTACGAGCAGTACTTC.

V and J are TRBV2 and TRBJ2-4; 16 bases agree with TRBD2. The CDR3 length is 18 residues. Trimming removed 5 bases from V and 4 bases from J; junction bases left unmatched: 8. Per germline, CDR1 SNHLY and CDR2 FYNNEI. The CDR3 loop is CASSRPGTSGGAKNIQYF. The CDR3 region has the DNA TGTGCCAGCAGTCGTCCCGGGACTAGCGGGGGGGCGAAAAACATTCAGTACTTC.